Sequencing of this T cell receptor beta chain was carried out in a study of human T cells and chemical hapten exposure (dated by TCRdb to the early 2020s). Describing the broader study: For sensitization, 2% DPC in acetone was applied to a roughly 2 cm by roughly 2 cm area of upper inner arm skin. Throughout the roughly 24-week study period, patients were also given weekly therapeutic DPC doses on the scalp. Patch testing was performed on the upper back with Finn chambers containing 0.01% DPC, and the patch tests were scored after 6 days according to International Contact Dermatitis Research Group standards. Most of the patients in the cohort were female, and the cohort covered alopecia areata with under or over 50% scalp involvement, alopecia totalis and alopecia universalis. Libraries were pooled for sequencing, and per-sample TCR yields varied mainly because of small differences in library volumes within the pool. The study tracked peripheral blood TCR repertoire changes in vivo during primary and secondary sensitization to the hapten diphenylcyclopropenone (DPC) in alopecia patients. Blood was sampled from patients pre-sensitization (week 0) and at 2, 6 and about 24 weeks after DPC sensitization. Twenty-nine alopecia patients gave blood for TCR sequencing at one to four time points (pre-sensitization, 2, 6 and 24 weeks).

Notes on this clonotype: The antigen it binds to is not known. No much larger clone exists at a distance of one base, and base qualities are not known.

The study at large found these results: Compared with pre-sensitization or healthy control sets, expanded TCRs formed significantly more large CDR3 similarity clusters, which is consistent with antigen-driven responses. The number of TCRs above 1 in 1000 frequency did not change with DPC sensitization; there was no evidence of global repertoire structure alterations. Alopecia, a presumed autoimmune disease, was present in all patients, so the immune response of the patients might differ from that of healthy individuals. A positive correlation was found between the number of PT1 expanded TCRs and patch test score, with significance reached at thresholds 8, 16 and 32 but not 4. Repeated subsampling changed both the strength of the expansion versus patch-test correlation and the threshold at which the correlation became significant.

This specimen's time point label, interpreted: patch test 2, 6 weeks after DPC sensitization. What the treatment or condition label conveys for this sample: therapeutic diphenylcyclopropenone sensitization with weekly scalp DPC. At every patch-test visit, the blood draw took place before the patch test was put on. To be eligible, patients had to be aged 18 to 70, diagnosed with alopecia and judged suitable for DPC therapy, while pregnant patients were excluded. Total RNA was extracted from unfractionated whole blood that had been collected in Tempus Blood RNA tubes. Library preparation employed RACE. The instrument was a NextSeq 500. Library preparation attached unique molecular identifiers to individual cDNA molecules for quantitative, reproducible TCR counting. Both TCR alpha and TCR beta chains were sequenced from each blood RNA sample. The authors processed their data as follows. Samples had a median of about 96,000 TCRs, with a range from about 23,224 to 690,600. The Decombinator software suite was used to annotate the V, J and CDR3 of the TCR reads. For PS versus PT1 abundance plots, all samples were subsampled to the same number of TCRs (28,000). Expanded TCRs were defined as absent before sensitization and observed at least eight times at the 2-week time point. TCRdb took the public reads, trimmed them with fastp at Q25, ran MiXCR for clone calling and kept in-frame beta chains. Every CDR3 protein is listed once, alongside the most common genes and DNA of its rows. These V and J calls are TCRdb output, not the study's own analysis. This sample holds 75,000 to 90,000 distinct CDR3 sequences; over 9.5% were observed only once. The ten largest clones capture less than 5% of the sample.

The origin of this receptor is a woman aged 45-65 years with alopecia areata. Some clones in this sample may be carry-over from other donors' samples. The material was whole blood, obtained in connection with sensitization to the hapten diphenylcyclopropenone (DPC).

CDR3 region: CAISGGGGNQPQHF. In nucleotides, the sequence is TGTGCCATCAGTGGGGGGGGCGGTAATCAGCCCCAGCATTTT. The sequence joins TRBV10-3 to TRBJ1-5; possibly the D gene is TRBD1, per 6 matching bases. The germline V gene encodes CDR1 ENHRY and CDR2 SYGVKD. V loses 4 bases, J loses 4 bases, and the germline ends lie 11 bases apart. From cysteine to phenylalanine, the CDR3 is 14 amino acids long. Just the 42-base CDR3 DNA is kept, in frame starting at base 1.